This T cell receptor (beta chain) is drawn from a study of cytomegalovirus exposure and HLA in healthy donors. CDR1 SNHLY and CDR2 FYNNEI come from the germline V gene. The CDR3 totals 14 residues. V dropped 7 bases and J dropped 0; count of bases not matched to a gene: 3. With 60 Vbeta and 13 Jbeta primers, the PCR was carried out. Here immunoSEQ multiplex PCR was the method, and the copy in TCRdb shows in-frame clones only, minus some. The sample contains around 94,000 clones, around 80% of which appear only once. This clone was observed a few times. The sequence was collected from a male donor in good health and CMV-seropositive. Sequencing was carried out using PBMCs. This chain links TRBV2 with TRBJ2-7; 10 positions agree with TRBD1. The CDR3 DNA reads TGTGCCAGCACCCGGACAGGGGGCTCCTACGAGCAGTACTTC. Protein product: CASTRTGGSYEQYF.